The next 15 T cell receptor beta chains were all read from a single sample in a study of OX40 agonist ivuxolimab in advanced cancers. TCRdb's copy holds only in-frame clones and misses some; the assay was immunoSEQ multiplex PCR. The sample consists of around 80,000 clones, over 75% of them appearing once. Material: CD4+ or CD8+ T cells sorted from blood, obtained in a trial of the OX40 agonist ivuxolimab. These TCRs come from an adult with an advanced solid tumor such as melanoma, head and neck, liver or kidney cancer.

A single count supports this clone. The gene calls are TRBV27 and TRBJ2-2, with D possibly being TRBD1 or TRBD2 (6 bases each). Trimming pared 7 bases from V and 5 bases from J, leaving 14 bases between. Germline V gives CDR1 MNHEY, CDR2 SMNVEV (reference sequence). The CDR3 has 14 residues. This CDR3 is CASTFRRGTGELFF. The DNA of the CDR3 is TGTGCCAGCACATTTAGGAGGGGGACCGGGGAGCTGTTTTTT.

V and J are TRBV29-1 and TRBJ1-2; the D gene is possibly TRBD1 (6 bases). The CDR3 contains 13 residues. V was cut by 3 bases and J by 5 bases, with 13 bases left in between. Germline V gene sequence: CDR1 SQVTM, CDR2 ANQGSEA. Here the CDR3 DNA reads TGCAGCGTTGATAAGGGGGTTTGGTATGGCTACACCTTC. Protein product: CSVDKGVWYGYTF. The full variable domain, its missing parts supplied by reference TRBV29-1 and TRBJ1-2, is SAVISQKPSRDICQRGTSLTIQCQVDSQVTMMFWYRQQPGQSLTLIATANQGSEATYESGFVIDKFPISRPNLTFSTLTVSNMSPEDSSIYLCSVDKGVWYGYTFGSGTRLTVV.

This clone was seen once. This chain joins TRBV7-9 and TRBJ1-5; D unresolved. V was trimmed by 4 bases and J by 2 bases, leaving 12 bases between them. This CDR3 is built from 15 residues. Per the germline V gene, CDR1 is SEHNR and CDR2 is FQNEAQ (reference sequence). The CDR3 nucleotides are TGTGCCAGCAGCTCCCTAGGGAATGGCAATCAGCCCCAGCATTTT. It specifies CASSSLGNGNQPQHF.

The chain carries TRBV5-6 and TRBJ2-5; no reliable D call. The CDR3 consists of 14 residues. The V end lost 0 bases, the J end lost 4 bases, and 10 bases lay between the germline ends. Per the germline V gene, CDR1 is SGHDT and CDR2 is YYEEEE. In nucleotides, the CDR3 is TGTGCCAGCAGCTTGGCCGGGCCAGGAGAGACCCAGTACTTC. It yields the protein CASSLAGPGETQYF.

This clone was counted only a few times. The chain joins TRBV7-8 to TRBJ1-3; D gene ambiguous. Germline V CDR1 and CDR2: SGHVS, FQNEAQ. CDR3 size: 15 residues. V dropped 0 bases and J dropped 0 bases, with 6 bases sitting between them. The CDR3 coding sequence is TGTGCCAGCAGCTTAGCGGCTGACTCTGGAAACACCATATATTTT. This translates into CASSLAADSGNTIYF.

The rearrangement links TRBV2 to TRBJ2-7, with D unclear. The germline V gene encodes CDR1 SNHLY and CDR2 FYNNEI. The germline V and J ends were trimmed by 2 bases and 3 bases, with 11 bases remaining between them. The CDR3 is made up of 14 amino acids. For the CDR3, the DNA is TGTGCCAGCAGTGAATCTGAACCTCGCTACGAGCAGTACGTC. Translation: CASSESEPRYEQYV.

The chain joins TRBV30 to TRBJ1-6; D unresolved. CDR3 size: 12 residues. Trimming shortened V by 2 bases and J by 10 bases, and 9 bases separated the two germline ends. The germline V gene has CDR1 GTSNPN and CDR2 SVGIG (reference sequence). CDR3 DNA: TGTGCCTGGAGTACGGTTACCTCACCCCTCCACTTT. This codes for CAWSTVTSPLHF.

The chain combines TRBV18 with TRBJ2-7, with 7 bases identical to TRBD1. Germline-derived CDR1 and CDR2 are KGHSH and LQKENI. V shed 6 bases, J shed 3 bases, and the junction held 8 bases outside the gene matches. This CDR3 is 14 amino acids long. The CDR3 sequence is CASSSGTVHYEQYV. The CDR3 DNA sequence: TGTGCCAGCTCCTCCGGGACAGTGCACTACGAGCAGTACGTC.

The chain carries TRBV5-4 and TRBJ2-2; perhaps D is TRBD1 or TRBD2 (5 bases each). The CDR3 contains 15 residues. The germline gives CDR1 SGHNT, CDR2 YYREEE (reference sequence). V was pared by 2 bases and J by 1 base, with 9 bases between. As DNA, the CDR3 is TGTGCCAGCAGCTTTGGGACCGTGAACACCGGGGAGCTGTTTTTT. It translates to CASSFGTVNTGELFF.

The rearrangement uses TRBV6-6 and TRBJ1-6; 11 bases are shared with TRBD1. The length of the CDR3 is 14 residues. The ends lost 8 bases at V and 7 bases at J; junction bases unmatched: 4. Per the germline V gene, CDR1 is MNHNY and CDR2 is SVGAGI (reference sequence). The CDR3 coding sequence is TGTGCCAGCGGCGGACAGGGGGCCAATTCACCCCTCCACTTT. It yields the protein CASGGQGANSPLHF.

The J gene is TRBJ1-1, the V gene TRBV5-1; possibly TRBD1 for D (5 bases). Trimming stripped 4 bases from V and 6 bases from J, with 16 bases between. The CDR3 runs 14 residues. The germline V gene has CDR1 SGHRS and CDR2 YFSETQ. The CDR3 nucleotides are TGCGCCAGCAGCCCAAAAAACGGGGGGGCTGAAGCTTTCTTT. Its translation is CASSPKNGGAEAFF.

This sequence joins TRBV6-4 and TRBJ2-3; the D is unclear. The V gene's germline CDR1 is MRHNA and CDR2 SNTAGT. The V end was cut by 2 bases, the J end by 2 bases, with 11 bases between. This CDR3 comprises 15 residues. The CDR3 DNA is TGTGCCAGCAGTGACCGAGCTGGCCCCACAGATACGCAGTATTTT. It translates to CASSDRAGPTDTQYF.

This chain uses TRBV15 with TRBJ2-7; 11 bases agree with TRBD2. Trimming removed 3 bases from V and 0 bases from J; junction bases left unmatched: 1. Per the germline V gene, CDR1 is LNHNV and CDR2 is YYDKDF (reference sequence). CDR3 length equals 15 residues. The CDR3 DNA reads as TGTGCCACCAGCAGGGGGACTAGCGGCTCCTACGAGCAGTACTTC. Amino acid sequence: CATSRGTSGSYEQYF.

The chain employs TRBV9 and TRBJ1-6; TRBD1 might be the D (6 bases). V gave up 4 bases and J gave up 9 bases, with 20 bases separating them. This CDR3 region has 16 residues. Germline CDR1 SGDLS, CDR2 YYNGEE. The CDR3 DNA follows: TGTGCCAGCAGCCCGCGGGACACCAGGGGTTTTTCACCCCTCCACTTT. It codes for CASSPRDTRGFSPLHF.

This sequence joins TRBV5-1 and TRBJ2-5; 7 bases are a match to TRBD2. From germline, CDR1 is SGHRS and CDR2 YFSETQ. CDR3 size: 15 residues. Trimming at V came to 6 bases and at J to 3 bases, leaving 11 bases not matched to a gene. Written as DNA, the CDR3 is TGCGCCAGCACCTATTCGGCAGGGAGGGAAGAGACCCAGTACTTC. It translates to CASTYSAGREETQYF.